One sample yielded the 30 T cell receptor beta chains listed below, sequenced in a study of human T cells and chemical hapten exposure. TCRdb re-derived calls from the RACE reads in MiXCR, one entry per CDR3 protein. The sample has around 110,000 distinct CDR3 sequences, roughly an eighth seen once. Stated time point: patch test 1, 2 weeks after DPC sensitization. Treatment specified: therapeutic diphenylcyclopropenone sensitization with weekly scalp DPC. This specimen consisted of whole blood, obtained in connection with sensitization to the hapten diphenylcyclopropenone (DPC). The receptor set was obtained from a woman aged 45-60 years with alopecia areata. Some clones in this sample may be carry-over from other donors' samples.

This clonotype was counted ten times or more. The rearrangement joins TRBV28 to TRBJ1-2, with 8 bases that match TRBD1. CDR3 length: 13 amino acids. Trimming at V came to 8 bases and at J to 0 bases, leaving 2 bases not matched to a gene. Germline V gene lookup returns CDR1 MDHEN and CDR2 SYDVKM. The CDR3 region has the DNA TGTGCCAGCGACAGGGGAGCTAACTATGGCTACACCTTC. Amino acid sequence: CASDRGANYGYTF.

This clonotype was detected many times. The chain carries TRBV29-1 and TRBJ2-3, with 10 bases matching TRBD2. Germline V gene sequence: CDR1 SQVTM, CDR2 ANQGSEA. This CDR3 contains 13 residues. Germline trimming cut 4 bases from V and 3 bases from J; bases unmatched to any gene: 1. The CDR3 sequence: CSVGAGGTDTQYF. CDR3 DNA sequence: TGCAGCGTTGGAGCGGGGGGGACAGATACGCAGTATTTT.

This clonotype has more than one count but fewer than ten. The chain employs TRBV7-9 and TRBJ1-2, with unresolved D. CDR3 length: 13 residues. V was shortened by 3 bases and J by 8 bases, with 13 bases between the two germline ends. In germline, CDR1 is SEHNR, CDR2 FQNEAQ (reference sequence). CDR3 in amino acids: CASSFTKRAGYTF. CDR3 DNA: TGTGCCAGCAGCTTTACTAAACGGGCCGGCTACACCTTC.

This clonotype was picked up a small number of times. The chain couples TRBV29-1 to TRBJ2-1, with 8 bases matching TRBD1. V trimming: 8 bases; J trimming: 5 bases; junction bases outside the gene matches: 8. This CDR3 has 13 amino acids. Germline V lookup: CDR1 SQVTM, CDR2 ANQGSEA. The CDR3: CSIIRQGNNEQFF. In nucleotides, the CDR3 is TGCAGCATCATTAGACAGGGGAACAATGAGCAGTTCTTC.

This clonotype has more than one count but fewer than ten. The rearrangement uses TRBV5-1 and TRBJ2-7; TRBD1 might be the D (5 bases). The germline CDR1 and CDR2 sequences are SGHRS and YFSETQ. This CDR3 spans 14 amino acids. V lost 0 bases and J 5 bases, leaving 12 bases between the germline ends. In DNA, the CDR3 is TGCGCCAGCAGCTTGGGGTCAGGGTCCCACGAGCAGTACTTC. Its protein product is CASSLGSGSHEQYF.

This clonotype was counted ten times or more. J is TRBJ1-5 and V is TRBV6-5, with D unresolved. V lost 4 bases, J lost 6 bases, and 13 bases lay in between. The CDR3 extends over 14 amino acids. Germline V CDR1 and CDR2: MNHEY, SVGAGI. CDR3 nucleotide sequence: TGTGCCAGCAGTTTGACGGGAGTCTCTCAGCCCCAGCATTTT. Protein product: CASSLTGVSQPQHF.

This clonotype was counted a few times. The rearrangement uses TRBV4-3 and TRBJ1-5; D unclear. V dropped 4 bases and J dropped 4 bases, with 11 bases sitting between them. Germline CDR1 LGHNA, CDR2 YSLEER. The length of the CDR3 is 14 residues. In DNA, the CDR3 is TGCGCCAGCAGCCTAGGCATGTGGAATCAGCCCCAGCATTTT. Residues: CASSLGMWNQPQHF.

This clonotype appeared a few times. The gene calls are TRBV18 and TRBJ2-2, with TRBD1 matching over 11 bases. V shed 8 bases and J 6 bases; nucleotides not matched to a gene: 8. Germline V gene lookup returns CDR1 KGHSH and CDR2 LQKENI. The CDR3 extends over 15 amino acids. The CDR3 region is CASHWTGGAAGELFF. DNA of the CDR3: TGTGCCAGCCACTGGACAGGGGGCGCCGCCGGGGAGCTGTTTTTT. The whole variable domain, filled in from reference TRBV18 and TRBJ2-2, reads NAGVMQNPRHLVRRRGQEARLRCSPMKGHSHVYWYRQLPEEGLKFMVYLQKENIIDESGMPKERFSAEFPKEGPSILRIQQVVRGDSAAYFCASHWTGGAAGELFFGEGSRLTVL.

V is TRBV12-3 or TRBV12-4 and J is TRBJ1-4; D remains unclear. V was pared by 7 bases and J by 6 bases, with 15 bases between. The CDR3 covers 14 residues. The DNA of the CDR3 is TGTGCCAGCACCCTTGCCGGTACGGATGAAAAACTGTTTTTT. Translation gives CASTLAGTDEKLFF.

This clonotype was observed many times. The V gene is TRBV18, the J gene TRBJ1-6; D gene ambiguous. Germline values: CDR1 KGHSH, CDR2 LQKENI. Deletions cut 0 bases from V and 10 bases from J, with 7 bases between. The CDR3 sequence is 13 residues long. CDR3 amino acids: CASSPPHSSPLHF. The DNA for the CDR3 is TGTGCCAGCTCACCACCCCACTCCTCACCCCTCCACTTT.

This chain connects TRBV7-2 to TRBJ1-2; D is possibly TRBD1 (5 bases). V was cut by 0 bases and J by 4 bases, with 12 bases left in between. This CDR3 spans 15 amino acids. Germline V CDR1 and CDR2: SGHTA, FQGNSA. CDR3 nucleotides: TGTGCCAGCAGCTTAGCAAAACAGGTTTCCTATGGCTACACCTTC. Its translation: CASSLAKQVSYGYTF. The whole variable domain, filled in from reference TRBV7-2 and TRBJ1-2, reads GAGVSQSPSNKVTEKGKDVELRCDPISGHTALYWYRQSLGQGLEFLIYFQGNSAPDKSGLPSDRFSAERTGGSVSTLTIQRTQQEDSAVYLCASSLAKQVSYGYTFGSGTRLTVV.

The V call is TRBV29-1, the J call TRBJ2-1; D not resolved. Trimming pared 7 bases from V and 5 bases from J, leaving 6 bases between. The V gene's germline CDR1 is SQVTM and CDR2 ANQGSEA. The CDR3 covers 10 residues. This chain's CDR3 is CSAENNEQFF. CDR3 DNA: TGCAGCGCCGAGAACAATGAGCAGTTCTTC.

A few counts support this clonotype. V and J are TRBV3-1 and TRBJ1-3; tentative D call: TRBD1 (5 bases). There are 12 residues in the CDR3. Trimming removed 4 bases at V and 5 bases at J, with 6 bases between. Germline lookup yields CDR1 LGHDT and CDR2 YNNKEL (reference sequence). CDR3 region: CASSRGRNTIYF. The CDR3 DNA reads TGTGCCAGCAGCCGGGGACGAAACACCATATATTTT.

The chain is built from TRBV7-9 and TRBJ1-2; TRBD1 is a possible D gene (6 bases). Per the germline V gene, CDR1 is SEHNR and CDR2 is FQNEAQ (reference sequence). The CDR3 loop spans 15 amino acids. The V gene lost 4 bases and the J gene lost 4 bases, with 16 bases spanning the gap. CDR3 bases: TGTGCCAGCAGCTCCACCGGGGGGCCGACCTATGGCTACACCTTC. This gives the protein CASSSTGGPTYGYTF. Using reference TRBV7-9 and TRBJ1-2 for the parts outside the CDR3, the full variable domain is DTGVSQNPRHKITKRGQNVTFRCDPISEHNRLYWYRQTLGQGPEFLTYFQNEAQLEKSRLLSDRFSAERPKGSFSTLEIQRTEQGDSAMYLCASSSTGGPTYGYTFGSGTRLTVV.

The rearrangement links TRBV7-2 to TRBJ1-6; unclear D gene. CDR1 SGHTA and CDR2 FQGNSA come from the germline V gene. This CDR3 is built from 12 residues. V lost 1 base and J lost 9, with 4 bases in between. CDR3 in amino acids: CASSLDVSPLHF. DNA of the CDR3: TGTGCCAGCAGCTTAGATGTTTCACCCCTCCACTTT.

This clonotype was recorded many times. The V gene is TRBV6-7, the J gene TRBJ1-5; the match to TRBD1 covers 10 bases. TRBV6-7 is an ORF, and what it does is uncertain. J gave up 6 bases and V 6 bases, and 11 bases lay outside the gene matches. This CDR3 comprises 16 residues. In DNA, the CDR3 is TGTGCCAGCAGCCCCCGCCGGGGACAGGGGATTCAGCCCCAGCATTTT. Its translation: CASSPRRGQGIQPQHF.

The gene calls are TRBV6-2 or TRBV6-3 and TRBJ1-2; no clear D gene. V lost 8 bases to trimming and J lost 2 bases, with 6 bases between them. This CDR3 comprises 11 residues. The germline CDR1 and CDR2 sequences are MNHEY and SVGEGT. The CDR3 coding sequence is TGTGCCAGCGGTCAGAACTATGGCTACACCTTC. Its translation is CASGQNYGYTF.

This clonotype was counted only a few times. This chain uses TRBV4-3 with TRBJ1-2, with 7 positions matching TRBD1. From germline, CDR1 is LGHNA and CDR2 YSLEER. Trimming took 4 bases from V and 8 from J; bases not matched to a gene: 13. There are 15 residues in the CDR3. The CDR3 nucleotides read TGCGCCAGCAGCCCCCTTGGGACAGCGCCGGAAGGCTACACCTTC. Its translation is CASSPLGTAPEGYTF.

Turning to this clonotype: This may stem from a read error, because a much larger clone lies one nucleotide away. The chain combines TRBV11-3 with TRBJ2-3; D might be TRBD1 (6 bases). Trimming left V 5 bases short and J 3 bases short, with 27 bases between. CDR1 SGHNT and CDR2 YENEEA come from the germline V gene. The CDR3 has 19 amino acids. The CDR3 loop reads CASSLTEGYTAGETDTQYF. The CDR3 DNA sequence: TGTGCCAGCAGCCTCACAGAGGGATACACGGCAGGGGAAACAGATACGCAGTATTTT.

The V call is TRBV20-1, the J call TRBJ1-6; D ambiguous. From germline, CDR1 is DFQATT and CDR2 SNEGSKA (reference sequence). V shed 1 base and J shed 12 bases, with 7 bases lying between them. CDR3 length: 11 amino acids. The CDR3 DNA is TGCAGTGCTAGAGGGGGATTACCCCTCCACTTT. The encoded protein is CSARGGLPLHF.

This clonotype came up a few times. The chain has TRBV18 and TRBJ1-1; 10 nucleotides agree with TRBD1. V dropped 5 bases and J dropped 4; count of bases not matched to a gene: 4. The CDR3 runs 14 residues. The germline V gene encodes CDR1 KGHSH and CDR2 LQKENI. CDR3 protein: CASSGTGEGTEAFF. DNA for the CDR3: TGTGCCAGCTCAGGGACAGGGGAAGGCACTGAAGCTTTCTTT.

The chain combines TRBV18 with TRBJ2-7; 9 bases match TRBD1. With 8 bases clipped from V and 4 bases from J, the junction kept 6 bases outside the gene matches. Germline V lookup: CDR1 KGHSH, CDR2 LQKENI. The CDR3 consists of 13 residues. The CDR3 protein is CASTPGTGYEQYF. CDR3 sequence (DNA): TGTGCCAGCACTCCCGGGACAGGGTACGAGCAGTACTTC.

This clonotype was found many times. This sequence joins TRBV24-1 and TRBJ2-1, with 7 bases identical to TRBD2. This CDR3 has 18 residues. CDR1 and CDR2 (germline): KGHDR, SFDVKD. The J segment lost 3 bases and the V segment lost 5 bases, leaving 15 bases of the junction unmatched. The CDR3 DNA sequence: TGTGCCACCAGTGGTCGTGGGGCTGGAAGCGGGAACTACAATGAGCAGTTCTTC. It codes for CATSGRGAGSGNYNEQFF.

This clonotype was observed many times. V usage is TRBV7-2 and J usage is TRBJ1-5; TRBD1 agrees at 10 bases. Germline values: CDR1 SGHTA, CDR2 FQGNSA. V lost 1 base to trimming and J lost 4 bases; unmatched junction nucleotides: 4. This CDR3 is built from 16 residues. CDR3 amino acids: CASSLGTGGINQPQHF. CDR3 coding DNA: TGTGCCAGCAGCTTAGGGACAGGGGGAATAAATCAGCCCCAGCATTTT. The full variable domain, rest sourced from reference TRBV7-2 and TRBJ1-5, is GAGVSQSPSNKVTEKGKDVELRCDPISGHTALYWYRQSLGQGLEFLIYFQGNSAPDKSGLPSDRFSAERTGGSVSTLTIQRTQQEDSAVYLCASSLGTGGINQPQHFGDGTRLSIL.

The chain uses TRBV4-1 and TRBJ1-1; possibly TRBD1 for D (6 bases). CDR1 is MGHRA, CDR2 YSYEKL, per germline. V gave up 0 bases and J gave up 6 bases, with 14 bases separating them. CDR3 length: 15 residues. This CDR3 reads CASSQEGTRRSEAFF. Here the CDR3 DNA reads TGCGCCAGCAGCCAAGAGGGGACACGGCGGTCTGAAGCTTTCTTT.

The chain uses TRBV20-1 and TRBJ1-1, with D tentatively TRBD1 (5 bases). Germline CDR1 and CDR2: DFQATT and SNEGSKA (reference sequence). V was pared by 3 bases and J by 0 bases, with 14 bases between. The length of the CDR3 is 15 residues. CDR3 in DNA: TGCAGTGCTAGCTCTACCGGGGCAGTGAACACTGAAGCTTTCTTT. This gives the protein CSASSTGAVNTEAFF.

The chain links TRBV11-2 to TRBJ2-5; D remains unclear. Germline-derived CDR1 and CDR2 are SGHAT and FQNNGV. CDR3 length: 13 residues. Trimming took off 5 bases at V and 1 base at J, with 8 bases between the two ends. The chain's CDR3 is CASSPTSQETQYF. In DNA form, the CDR3 reads TGTGCCAGCAGCCCTACATCCCAAGAGACCCAGTACTTC.

This clonotype turned up a few times. The chain carries TRBV29-1 and TRBJ2-7; D possibly corresponds to TRBD1 (6 bases). Germline lookup yields CDR1 SQVTM and CDR2 ANQGSEA. Trimming removed 1 base at V and 2 bases at J, with 12 bases between. The CDR3 spans 14 residues. This CDR3 is CSVEAPGEPYEQYF. The CDR3 nucleotides are TGCAGCGTTGAAGCGCCAGGGGAACCCTACGAGCAGTACTTC.

This clonotype was observed many times. The V and J genes are TRBV6-6 and TRBJ1-2, with D possibly TRBD1 on 5 matching bases. Germline V gene data show CDR1 as MNHNY and CDR2 as SVGAGI (reference sequence). The V end was cut by 2 bases, the J end by 3 bases, with 7 bases between. This CDR3 is built from 13 residues. CDR3 bases: TGTGCCAGCAGTTACGGCAGGGACTATGGCTACACCTTC. The encoded protein is CASSYGRDYGYTF.

Many counts were recorded for this clonotype. This chain connects TRBV2 to TRBJ1-5; D possibly corresponds to TRBD1 (5 bases). In germline, CDR1 is SNHLY, CDR2 FYNNEI. The CDR3 is 13 amino acids. The germline V and J ends were trimmed by 5 bases and 3 bases, with 8 bases remaining between them. The CDR3 nucleotides are TGTGCCAGCAGTTCGACAGACAATCAGCCCCAGCATTTT. It specifies CASSSTDNQPQHF.